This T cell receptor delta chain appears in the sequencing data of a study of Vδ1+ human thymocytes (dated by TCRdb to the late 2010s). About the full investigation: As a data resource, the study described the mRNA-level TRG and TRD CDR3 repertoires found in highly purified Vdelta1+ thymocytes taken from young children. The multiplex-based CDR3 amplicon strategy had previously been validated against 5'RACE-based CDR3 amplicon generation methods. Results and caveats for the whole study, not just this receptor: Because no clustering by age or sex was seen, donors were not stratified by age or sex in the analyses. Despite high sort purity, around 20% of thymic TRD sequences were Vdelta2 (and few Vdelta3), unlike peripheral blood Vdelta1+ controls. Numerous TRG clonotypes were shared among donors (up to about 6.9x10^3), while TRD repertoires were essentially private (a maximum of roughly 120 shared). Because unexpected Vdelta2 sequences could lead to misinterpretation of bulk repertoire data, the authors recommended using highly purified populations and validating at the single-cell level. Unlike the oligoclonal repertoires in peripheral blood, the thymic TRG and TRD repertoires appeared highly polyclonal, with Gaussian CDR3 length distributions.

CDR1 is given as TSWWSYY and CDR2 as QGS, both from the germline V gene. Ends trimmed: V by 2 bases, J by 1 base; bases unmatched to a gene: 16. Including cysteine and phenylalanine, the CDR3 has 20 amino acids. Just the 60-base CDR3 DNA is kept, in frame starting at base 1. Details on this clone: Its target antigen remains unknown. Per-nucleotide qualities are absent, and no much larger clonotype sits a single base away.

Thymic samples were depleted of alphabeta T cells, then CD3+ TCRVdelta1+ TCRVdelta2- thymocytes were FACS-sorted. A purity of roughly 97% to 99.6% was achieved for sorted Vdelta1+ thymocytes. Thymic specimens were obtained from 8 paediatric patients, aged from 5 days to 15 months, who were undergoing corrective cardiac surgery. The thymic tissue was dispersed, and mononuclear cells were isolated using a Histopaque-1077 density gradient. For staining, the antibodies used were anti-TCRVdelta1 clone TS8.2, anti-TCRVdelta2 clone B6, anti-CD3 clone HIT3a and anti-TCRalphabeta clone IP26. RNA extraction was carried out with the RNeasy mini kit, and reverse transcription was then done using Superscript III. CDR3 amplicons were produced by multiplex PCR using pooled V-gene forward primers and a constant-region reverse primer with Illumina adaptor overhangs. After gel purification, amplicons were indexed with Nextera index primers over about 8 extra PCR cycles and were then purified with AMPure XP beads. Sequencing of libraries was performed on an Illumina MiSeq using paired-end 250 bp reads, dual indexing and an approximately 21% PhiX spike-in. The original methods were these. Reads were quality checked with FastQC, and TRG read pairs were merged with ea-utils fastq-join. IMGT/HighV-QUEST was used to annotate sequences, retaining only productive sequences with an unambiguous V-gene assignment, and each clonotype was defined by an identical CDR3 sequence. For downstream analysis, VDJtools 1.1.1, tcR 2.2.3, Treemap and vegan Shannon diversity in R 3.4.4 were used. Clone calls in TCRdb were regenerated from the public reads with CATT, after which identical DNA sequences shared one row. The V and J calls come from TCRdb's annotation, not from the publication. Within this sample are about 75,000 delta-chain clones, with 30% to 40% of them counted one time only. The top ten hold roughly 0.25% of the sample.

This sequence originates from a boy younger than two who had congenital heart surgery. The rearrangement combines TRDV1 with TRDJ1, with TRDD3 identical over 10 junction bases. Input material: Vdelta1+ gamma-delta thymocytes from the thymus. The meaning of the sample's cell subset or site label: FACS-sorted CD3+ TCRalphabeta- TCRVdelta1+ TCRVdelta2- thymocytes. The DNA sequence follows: TGTGCTCTTGGGGAATTCTCCCCCGAACGGACTGGGGGATGCACCGATAAACTCATCTTT. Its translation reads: CALGEFSPERTGGCTDKLIF.